Listed here are 27 T cell receptor beta chains from one sample, sequenced in a study of shared T cell receptors in the human thymus. Sequencing used immunoSEQ multiplex PCR; TCRdb keeps in-frame clones, though not all of them. Here the sample spans hundreds of thousands of clones, 75% to 80% being singletons. This sample also belongs to another study, concerning human thymus T cells.

Sequencing was carried out using thymocytes. These receptors originate from a boy less than two years old with a congenital heart defect.

This chain uses TRBV27 with TRBJ2-1; tentative D call: TRBD2 (6 bases). CDR1 and CDR2 from the germline V gene are MNHEY and SMNVEV (reference sequence). The CDR3 loop spans 15 amino acids. The ends were cut back, 5 bases at V and 4 bases at J, with 15 bases in the middle. In DNA form, the CDR3 reads TGTGCCAGCAGTGCCCGGGCAGGGAGGTACAATGAGCAGTTCTTC. Translating gives CASSARAGRYNEQFF.

The gene calls are TRBV12-1 and TRBJ2-3; no check of the table's D call, TRBD2, against the DNA was made. TRBV12-1 represents a pseudogene. The CDR3 is 20 residues long. For the CDR3, the DNA is TGTGCCAGCAGCTTTGCCCTGGCCTGGCCCCGCGGGCGGCTCACAGATACGCAGTATTTT. Translation gives CASSFALAWPRGRLTDTQYF.

The rearrangement links TRBV2 to TRBJ2-7; 9 nucleotides align to TRBD2. CDR1 is SNHLY, CDR2 FYNNEI, per germline. V gave up 0 bases and J gave up 0 bases; unmatched junction bases: 9. The CDR3 length is 18 residues. The CDR3 DNA sequence: TGTGCCAGCAGTGAAGCGGGGGCTAGCGGGACCAGCTCCTACGAGCAGTACTTC. Its protein is CASSEAGASGTSSYEQYF.

This chain links TRBV28 with TRBJ1-1, with 10 bases aligning to TRBD1. The CDR3 runs 16 residues. Germline CDR1 MDHEN, CDR2 SYDVKM. The junction had 6 bases not matched to a gene; V was cut back by 5 bases and J by 0 bases. The chain's CDR3 is CASSIPGTGVNTEAFF. The CDR3 region has the DNA TGTGCCAGCAGTATTCCGGGGACAGGGGTGAACACTGAAGCTTTCTTT.

This chain connects TRBV27 to TRBJ2-1; 9 bases map to TRBD2. The CDR3 length is 16 residues. Germline CDR1 reads MNHEY; CDR2 reads SMNVEV (reference sequence). V trimming: 5 bases; J trimming: 2 bases; junction bases outside the gene matches: 7. Here the CDR3 DNA reads TGTGCCAGCAGTCCTCGGGCTAGCGGGACCTACAATGAGCAGTTCTTC. Translation gives CASSPRASGTYNEQFF.

The V gene is TRBV10-1, the J gene TRBJ2-5, with 11 nucleotides matching TRBD2. Germline loops: CDR1 WNHNN, CDR2 SYGVQD (reference sequence). CDR3 size: 12 residues. Losses at the gene ends were 9 bases for V and 5 bases for J; bases not matched to a gene: 2. Here the CDR3 DNA reads TGCGCCAGATTAGCGGGAGGGGAGACCCAGTACTTC. It translates to CARLAGGETQYF.

This clone was counted only a few times. V and J are TRBV4-3 and TRBJ1-1; 7 bases align to TRBD1. Germline CDR1 LGHNA, CDR2 YSLEER. Unmatched junction bases numbered 16, after V lost 0 bases and J lost 3 bases. The CDR3 is 19 residues long. The CDR3 sequence: CASSQDLRQGVPRDTEAFF. The CDR3 DNA reads as TGCGCCAGCAGCCAAGATCTGAGACAGGGCGTACCCCGGGACACTGAAGCTTTCTTT.

The chain is built from TRBV4-2 and TRBJ1-1; 7 bases align to TRBD1. Trimming cost V 0 bases and J 0 bases; bases outside gene matches: 10. Looked up from germline, CDR1 is LGHNA and CDR2 is YNFKEQ. The CDR3 runs to 18 residues. The CDR3 nucleotides read TGTGCCAGCAGCCAAGAGTGGCTCCTGACAGGGATGAACACTGAAGCTTTCTTT. It translates to CASSQEWLLTGMNTEAFF.

The chain joins TRBV18 to TRBJ2-1; D might be TRBD2 (6 bases). Germline V gives CDR1 KGHSH, CDR2 LQKENI. The germline V and J ends were trimmed by 5 bases and 6 bases, with 17 bases remaining between them. The CDR3 is 15 amino acids. This chain's CDR3 is CASSTGTHLPNEQFF. The CDR3 nucleotides are TGTGCCAGCTCAACCGGGACTCACCTACCCAATGAGCAGTTCTTC.

This chain links TRBV27 with TRBJ2-7; D call uncertain. This CDR3 region has 14 residues. Deletions cut 2 bases from V and 2 bases from J, with 10 bases between. Germline CDR1 MNHEY, CDR2 SMNVEV (reference sequence). CDR3 loop: CASSLIVRPYEQYF. The CDR3 DNA follows: TGTGCCAGCAGTTTAATCGTGCGCCCCTACGAGCAGTACTTC.

Only one count was recorded for this clone. J is TRBJ2-7 and V is TRBV9; D uncertain. V gave up 1 base and J gave up 7 bases, with 15 bases separating them. Per germline, CDR1 SGDLS and CDR2 YYNGEE. The CDR3 contains 14 residues. Here the CDR3 reads CASSVSSYAQEQYF. The CDR3 DNA sequence: TGTGCCAGCAGCGTAAGTAGTTATGCCCAAGAGCAGTACTTC.

The V call is TRBV14, the J call TRBJ2-7, with unresolved D. Germline V lookup: CDR1 SGHDN, CDR2 FVKESK. This CDR3 comprises 16 residues. Trimming cost V 2 bases and J 2 bases, with 16 bases left between them. DNA of the CDR3: TGTGCCAGCAGCCAATCTCCCCCTGTTTTTACCTACGAGCAGTACTTC. Translating gives CASSQSPPVFTYEQYF.

The chain joins TRBV27 to TRBJ2-3, with 11 bases lining up with TRBD2. Looked up from germline, CDR1 is MNHEY and CDR2 is SMNVEV (reference sequence). The ends lost 5 bases at V and 5 bases at J; junction bases unmatched: 9. This CDR3 is built from 16 residues. The CDR3 loop reads CASSPRVAGGRDTQYF. CDR3 bases: TGTGCCAGCAGTCCAAGGGTAGCGGGAGGGAGAGATACGCAGTATTTT.

This chain joins TRBV7-6 and TRBJ1-2; TRBD1 agrees at 7 bases. This CDR3 is 12 amino acids long. Trimming at V came to 6 bases and at J to 8 bases, leaving 6 bases not matched to a gene. CDR1 is SGHVS and CDR2 is FNYEAQ in the germline V gene. The CDR3 sequence: CASRHRGGGYTF. In nucleotides, the CDR3 is TGTGCCAGCAGACACAGGGGTGGAGGCTACACCTTC.

The chain uses TRBV18 and TRBJ2-7; D unresolved. The CDR3 runs to 14 residues. V lost 3 bases to trimming and J lost 2 bases, with 11 bases between them. Germline CDR1 is KGHSH and CDR2 is LQKENI. The chain's CDR3 is CASSPPGDAYEQYF. The CDR3 bases are TGTGCCAGCTCACCGCCCGGAGACGCCTACGAGCAGTACTTC.

This clone is a singleton in its sample. The chain joins TRBV7-8 to TRBJ1-2; 7 bases match TRBD1. Germline assignment: CDR1 SGHVS and CDR2 FQNEAQ. There are 14 residues in the CDR3. V was clipped by 5 bases and J by 10 bases; unmatched bases: 13. The CDR3 DNA sequence: TGTGCCAGCAGCCCGAGGACAGGCCCAGATCTCTACACCTTC. This gives the protein CASSPRTGPDLYTF.

The rearrangement links TRBV28 to TRBJ2-5; 13 nucleotides line up with TRBD2. The CDR3 covers 18 residues. V lost 6 bases and J lost 5; bases outside the gene matches: 15. Germline V gene data show CDR1 as MDHEN and CDR2 as SYDVKM. The CDR3 DNA is TGTGCCAGCAGACGAGTAGTACGAGGACTAGCGGGAGAGGAGACCCAGTACTTC. Its protein is CASRRVVRGLAGEETQYF.

This clone has a handful of counts. This rearrangement joins TRBV5-1 to TRBJ2-7; TRBD1 matches 7 bases. CDR3 size: 15 residues. Per germline, CDR1 SGHRS and CDR2 YFSETQ. V dropped 0 bases and J dropped 0; count of bases not matched to a gene: 3. CDR3 nucleotide sequence: TGCGCCAGCAGCTTGGGACAGGGAAGCTCCTACGAGCAGTACTTC. This gives the protein CASSLGQGSSYEQYF.

The V call is TRBV19, the J call TRBJ2-1; D gene uncertain. Germline V gene sequence: CDR1 LNHDA, CDR2 SQIVND (reference sequence). V lost 2 bases, J lost 8 bases, and 10 bases lay in between. The CDR3 runs to 13 residues. CDR3 DNA: TGTGCCAGTAGTATATGGCTTTCCGATGAGCAGTTCTTC. This translates into CASSIWLSDEQFF.

The chain recombines TRBV7-2 with TRBJ2-1; TRBD2 matches at 10 bases. CDR3 size: 15 residues. The germline V gene has CDR1 SGHTA and CDR2 FQGNSA. V lost 8 bases, J lost 0 bases, and 4 bases stayed unmatched. The CDR3 DNA reads as TGTGCCAGCGTGGCTAGCGGGAGCTCCTACAATGAGCAGTTCTTC. As protein: CASVASGSSYNEQFF. The variable domain in full, with the rest retrieved from reference TRBV7-2 and TRBJ2-1, is GAGVSQSPSNKVTEKGKDVELRCDPISGHTALYWYRQSLGQGLEFLIYFQGNSAPDKSGLPSDRFSAERTGGSVSTLTIQRTQQEDSAVYLCASVASGSSYNEQFFGPGTRLTVL.

The chain combines TRBV5-6 with TRBJ1-2, with D perhaps TRBD1 (5 bases). V shed 5 bases and J shed 2 bases, with 10 bases lying between them. The CDR3 sequence is 13 residues long. Germline V gene lookup returns CDR1 SGHDT and CDR2 YYEEEE. CDR3 in amino acids: CASRGALNYGYTF. In DNA, the CDR3 is TGTGCCAGCAGAGGGGCTTTAAACTATGGCTACACCTTC.

This clone was observed a handful of times. The chain has TRBV6-1 and TRBJ2-1; TRBD2 agrees at 9 bases. The V and J ends lost 3 bases and 10 bases, in that order; junction bases with no gene match: 10. This CDR3 is 15 amino acids long. Germline values: CDR1 MNHNS, CDR2 SASEGT. CDR3: CASSDNPAGGYEQFF. For the CDR3, the DNA is TGTGCCAGCAGTGACAATCCAGCGGGAGGCTACGAGCAGTTCTTC.

This clone was observed a handful of times. The sample holds other DNA sequences that translate to the same CDR3. J is TRBJ2-7 and V is TRBV4-3, with D perhaps TRBD2 (6 bases). Germline V CDR1 and CDR2: LGHNA, YSLEER. Trimming took 1 base from V and 2 from J, leaving 12 bases between them. The CDR3 contains 15 residues. CDR3 DNA: TGCGCCAGCAGCCAAGTTGTGGGAGGAGCCTACGAGCAGTACTTC. It encodes CASSQVVGGAYEQYF.

This clone was recorded once. This rearrangement joins TRBV7-9 to TRBJ2-7; no clear D. This CDR3 spans 15 amino acids. The germline gives CDR1 SEHNR, CDR2 FQNEAQ (reference sequence). Trimming stripped 7 bases from V and 4 bases from J, with 20 bases between. Here the CDR3 reads CASIPPGPTRYEQYF. DNA for the CDR3: TGTGCCAGCATCCCACCAGGCCCCACTCGTTACGAGCAGTACTTC.

The count of this clone is one. The chain links TRBV5-1 to TRBJ1-1; TRBD1 matches 10 bases. The V and J ends lost 4 bases and 0 bases, in that order; junction bases with no gene match: 12. The CDR3 is 18 amino acids. CDR1 is SGHRS and CDR2 is YFSETQ in the germline V gene. The CDR3 here is CASSRQTGGTSLNTEAFF. CDR3 DNA: TGCGCCAGCAGCCGACAGACAGGGGGCACTTCTTTGAACACTGAAGCTTTCTTT.

This chain connects TRBV29-1 to TRBJ2-5, with TRBD2 matching over 8 bases. The better agreement between TRBJ2-7 and the DNA end casts doubt on the J call. The CDR3 consists of 12 residues. CDR1 is SQVTM and CDR2 is ANQGSEA in the germline V gene. CDR3 DNA: TGCAGCGTGGGACTAGGACCCTACGAGCAGTACTTC. It specifies CSVGLGPYEQYF.

The chain joins TRBV10-2 to TRBJ2-1; possible D gene TRBD2, 6 bases. Trimming left V 7 bases short and J 4 bases short, with 14 bases between. CDR1 and CDR2 from the germline V gene are WSHSY and SAAADI. This CDR3 has 14 amino acids. Here the CDR3 DNA reads TGCGCCAGCAACCCGACTAGGTCTTACAATGAGCAGTTCTTC. It yields the protein CASNPTRSYNEQFF.